This T cell receptor beta chain was observed in a study of a mutant IDH1 vaccine in newly diagnosed glioma. Study information: Vaccinations were initiated 4-6 weeks following radiotherapy alone, or were given together with temozolomide cycles. Before enrollment, patients got radiotherapy alone, temozolomide alone, or mostly the combination.

Assay used: immunoSEQ multiplex PCR; TCRdb lists only in-frame clones, some missing. Of around 40,000 clones in the sample, around 76% were seen once. Worth noting for this clone: As yet, its antigen is unknown.

Study findings and constraints: Seemingly, top peripheral T cell clonotype changes bore no relation to pseudoprogression.

The CDR3 spans 16 residues. The germline V gene has CDR1 SGHRS and CDR2 YFSETQ. Germline trimming cut 4 bases from V and 5 bases from J; bases unmatched to any gene: 14. The time point denotes: week 23, last vaccination. The study gave 300 ug of mutant IDH1 20-mer peptide per vaccine dose, with topical imiquimod. The J gene is TRBJ1-1, the V gene TRBV5-1; 7 bases map to TRBD1. The TCR was taken from a man aged 50 or older with glioma. The material sequenced was PBMCs, taken from a glioma patient whose treatment included an IDH1 peptide vaccine. CDR3 residues: CASSLGDSLVGTEAFF. CDR3 sequence (DNA): TGCGCCAGCAGCCTGGGGGACAGTTTGGTAGGTACTGAAGCTTTCTTT. Looking up the rest from reference TRBV5-1 and TRBJ1-1 gives the full variable domain: KAGVTQTPRYLIKTRGQQVTLSCSPISGHRSVSWYQQTPGQGLQFLFEYFSETQRNKGNFPGRFSGRQFSNSRSEMNVSTLELGDSALYLCASSLGDSLVGTEAFFGQGTRLTVV.